Listed below are T cell receptor beta chains from one sample, sequenced in a study of response to subunit inactivated influenza vaccine. One entry per CDR3 protein, called by TCRdb with MiXCR from the RT-PCR reads. The sample contains a few hundred thousand distinct CDR3 sequences, roughly 15% of which appear only once. Sequenced material: PBMCs from blood, taken roughly 13 days after vaccination. The receptors shown here come from a man between 45 and 60 years old who received an inactivated influenza vaccine. Each CDR3 is given with its conserved first and last residue. D genes are given only for firm matches. Size is omitted from some rows. Given values are once, few, many or a class for expanded clones.

D gene	CDR3 length	V gene	clone size	J gene	CDR3 DNA	CDR3 protein
TRBD2	18	TRBV10-3	NA	TRBJ2-7	TGTGCCATCAGTGAGTCTGAGGGGACTAGCGGGAGGGGATACGAGCAGTACTTC	CAISESEGTSGRGYEQYF
NA	13	TRBV5-1	NA	TRBJ2-3	TGCGCCAGCAGCTTGGTCTCGGGAGATGCGCAGTATTTT	CASSLVSGDAQYF
TRBD2	16	TRBV5-5	many	TRBJ2-2	TGTGCCAGCAGCCCCCGACAAGCGGGAAGTACCGGGGAGCTGTTTTTT	CASSPRQAGSTGELFF
TRBD1	16	TRBV6-2/TRBV6-3	few	TRBJ1-1	TGTGCCAGCAGTCGCGACAGGGTTGTGACTCCTGCTGAAGCTTTCTTT	CASSRDRVVTPAEAFF
NA	13	TRBV4-3	NA	TRBJ1-2	TGCGCCAGCAGCCATACCTCCGGGACGGAGTACACCTTC	CASSHTSGTEYTF
TRBD2	16	TRBV24-1	NA	TRBJ2-3	TGTGCCACCAGTGATTCCGCTAGCGGGAGGACAGATACGCAGTATTTT	CATSDSASGRTDTQYF
NA	16	TRBV6-1	NA	TRBJ1-3	TGTGCCAGCAGCCTCTGGAGCAGAACCCGAAGACACACCATATATTTT	CASSLWSRTRRHTIYF
NA	13	TRBV12-3/TRBV12-4	NA	TRBJ1-5	TGTGCCAGCAGTTTTGTAGGCCAGGGGCCCCAGCATTTT	CASSFVGQGPQHF
TRBD1	14	TRBV14	NA	TRBJ2-7	TGTGCCAGCAGCAACGACAGGGCCCCCTACGAGCAGTACTTC	CASSNDRAPYEQYF
TRBD2	14	TRBV5-1	NA	TRBJ2-5	TGCGCCAGCAGCTTGGGTTCAGCGGGGGAGACCCAGTACTTC	CASSLGSAGETQYF
TRBD2	14	TRBV12-3/TRBV12-4	few	TRBJ2-4	TGTGCCAGCAGCCGCTCTAGCGGGAGAAACATTCAGTACTTC	CASSRSSGRNIQYF
NA	15	TRBV5-1	many	TRBJ2-2	TGCGCCAGCAGCTTGATAGGACAGAACACCGGGGAGCTGTTTTTT	CASSLIGQNTGELFF
NA	13	TRBV5-1	many	TRBJ1-2	TGCGCCAGCAGCTTTGGACAGAGTTACGGCTACACCTTC	CASSFGQSYGYTF
NA	12	TRBV12-3/TRBV12-4	few	TRBJ2-7	TGTGCCAGCAGTTTTGGATTCTACGAGCAGTACTTC	CASSFGFYEQYF
TRBD1	13	TRBV20-1	few	TRBJ2-7	TGCAGTGGACTGACAGGGGAGGACTACGAGCAGTACTTC	CSGLTGEDYEQYF
NA	14	TRBV7-2	NA	TRBJ1-5	TGTGCCAGCAGCCCAGGGGTTGGCAATCAGCCCCAGCATTTT	CASSPGVGNQPQHF
NA	16	TRBV28	few	TRBJ1-4	TGTGCCAGCAGTCGCACCCGACAGTCCGCTAATGAAAAACTGTTTTTT	CASSRTRQSANEKLFF
NA	14	TRBV19	few	TRBJ2-7	TGTGCCAGTAGTATTGGCAGGGACCTCCACGAGCAGTACTTC	CASSIGRDLHEQYF
TRBD1	16	TRBV4-3	NA	TRBJ2-7	TGCGCCAGCAGCCAAGCTAGGACAGGTTTGAGCTACGAGCAGTACTTC	CASSQARTGLSYEQYF
TRBD1	16	TRBV12-3/TRBV12-4	NA	TRBJ1-5	TGTGCCAGCAGTGCCCAGGGGGTTCTAACCAATCAGCCCCAGCATTTT	CASSAQGVLTNQPQHF
TRBD1	15	TRBV5-1	few	TRBJ1-5	TGCGCCAGCAGCCCAGGGGGCGCAGGCAATCAGCCCCAGCATTTT	CASSPGGAGNQPQHF
TRBD1	17	TRBV7-9	NA	TRBJ2-1	TGTGCCAGCAGCTCGGGGGACAGGGGGCGGTTGGACAATGAGCAGTTCTTC	CASSSGDRGRLDNEQFF
NA	14	TRBV5-5	NA	TRBJ1-1	TGTGCCAGCAGCAAAGAACCAGGGGTCACTGAAGCTTTCTTT	CASSKEPGVTEAFF